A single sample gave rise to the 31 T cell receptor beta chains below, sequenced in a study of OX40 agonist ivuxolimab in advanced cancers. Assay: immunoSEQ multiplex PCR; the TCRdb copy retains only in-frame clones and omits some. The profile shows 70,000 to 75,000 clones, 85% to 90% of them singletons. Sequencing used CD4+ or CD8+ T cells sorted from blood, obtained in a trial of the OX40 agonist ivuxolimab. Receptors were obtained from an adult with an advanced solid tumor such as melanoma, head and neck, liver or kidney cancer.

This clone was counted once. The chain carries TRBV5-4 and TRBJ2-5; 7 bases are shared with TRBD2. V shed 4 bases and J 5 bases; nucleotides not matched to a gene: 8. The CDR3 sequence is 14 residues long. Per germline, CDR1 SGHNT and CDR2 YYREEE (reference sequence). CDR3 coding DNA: TGTGCCAGCAGCGCGAAGCTGGGAGGGGAGACCCAGTACTTC. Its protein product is CASSAKLGGETQYF.

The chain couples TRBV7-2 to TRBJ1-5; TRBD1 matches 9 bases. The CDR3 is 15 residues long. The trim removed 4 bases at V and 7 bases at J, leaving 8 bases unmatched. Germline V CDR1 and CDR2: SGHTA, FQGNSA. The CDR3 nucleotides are TGTGCCAGCAGCTCCACAGGGGGCGCATTCCAGCCCCAGCATTTT. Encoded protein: CASSSTGGAFQPQHF.

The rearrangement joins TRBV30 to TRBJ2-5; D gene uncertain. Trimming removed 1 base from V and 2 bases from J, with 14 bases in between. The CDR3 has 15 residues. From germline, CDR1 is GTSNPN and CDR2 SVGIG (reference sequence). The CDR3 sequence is CAWSAPLGLQETQYF. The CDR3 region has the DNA TGTGCCTGGAGTGCCCCCCTGGGATTGCAAGAGACCCAGTACTTC.

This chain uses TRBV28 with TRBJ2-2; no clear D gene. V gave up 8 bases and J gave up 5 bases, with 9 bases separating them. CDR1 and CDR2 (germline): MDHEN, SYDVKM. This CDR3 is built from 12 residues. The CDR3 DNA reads TGTGCCAGCGCCTATCGGACCGGGGAGCTGTTTTTT. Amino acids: CASAYRTGELFF.

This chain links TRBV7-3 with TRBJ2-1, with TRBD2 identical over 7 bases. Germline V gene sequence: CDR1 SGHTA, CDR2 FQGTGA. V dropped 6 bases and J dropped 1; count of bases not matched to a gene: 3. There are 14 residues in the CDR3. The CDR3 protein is CASSPSGSYNEQFF. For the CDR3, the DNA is TGTGCCAGCAGTCCTAGCGGATCCTACAATGAGCAGTTCTTC. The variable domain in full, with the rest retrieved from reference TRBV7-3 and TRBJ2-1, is GAGVSQTPSNKVTEKGKYVELRCDPISGHTALYWYRQSLGQGPEFLIYFQGTGAADDSGLPNDRFFAVRPEGSVSTLKIQRTERGDSAVYLCASSPSGSYNEQFFGPGTRLTVL.

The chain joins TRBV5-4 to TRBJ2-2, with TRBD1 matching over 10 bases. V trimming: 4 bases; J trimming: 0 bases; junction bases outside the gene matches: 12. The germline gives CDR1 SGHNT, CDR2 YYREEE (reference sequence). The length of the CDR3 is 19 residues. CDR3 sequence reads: CASSQQWGQGTSNTGELFF. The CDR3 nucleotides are TGTGCCAGCAGCCAACAGTGGGGACAGGGGACCTCGAACACCGGGGAGCTGTTTTTT. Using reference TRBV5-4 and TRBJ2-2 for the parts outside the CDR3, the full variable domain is ETGVTQSPTHLIKTRGQQVTLRCSSQSGHNTVSWYQQALGQGPQFIFQYYREEENGRGNFPPRFSGLQFPNYSSELNVNALELDDSALYLCASSQQWGQGTSNTGELFFGEGSRLTVL.

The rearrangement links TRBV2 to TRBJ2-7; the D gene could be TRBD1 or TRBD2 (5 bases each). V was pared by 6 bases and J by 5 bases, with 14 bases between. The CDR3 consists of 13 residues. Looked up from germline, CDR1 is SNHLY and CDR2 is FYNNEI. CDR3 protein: CASRGEGSHEQYF. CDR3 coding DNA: TGTGCCAGCAGAGGCGAGGGGTCCCACGAGCAGTACTTC.

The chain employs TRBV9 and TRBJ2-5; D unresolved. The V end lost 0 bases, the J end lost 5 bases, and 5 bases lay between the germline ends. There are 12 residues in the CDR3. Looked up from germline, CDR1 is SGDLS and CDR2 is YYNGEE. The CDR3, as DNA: TGTGCCAGCAGCGTAGGCGGTGAGACCCAGTACTTC. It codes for CASSVGGETQYF. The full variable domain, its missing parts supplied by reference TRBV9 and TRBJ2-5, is DSGVTQTPKHLITATGQRVTLRCSPRSGDLSVYWYQQSLDQGLQFLIQYYNGEERAKGNILERFSAQQFPDLHSELNLSSLELGDSALYFCASSVGGETQYFGPGTRLLVL.

CDR3 nucleotides: TGTGCTAGTGGTCGGACAGGGGGCGACTATGGCTACACCTTC. Translated, it gives CASGRTGGDYGYTF. The V call is TRBV12-5, the J call TRBJ1-2; TRBD1 agrees at 11 bases. V shed 5 bases and J 3 bases; nucleotides not matched to a gene: 2. This CDR3 comprises 14 residues. The germline V gene has CDR1 LGHNT and CDR2 FRNRAP.

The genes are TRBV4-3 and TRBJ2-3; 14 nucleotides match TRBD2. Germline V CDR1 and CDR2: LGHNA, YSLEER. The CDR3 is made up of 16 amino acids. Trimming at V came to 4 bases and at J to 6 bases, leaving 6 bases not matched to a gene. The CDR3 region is CASSRGLAGGGDTQYF. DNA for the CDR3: TGCGCCAGCAGCCGAGGACTAGCGGGAGGAGGGGATACGCAGTATTTT.

DNA for the CDR3: TGTGCCAGCAGCGTAGGGTCGGGCTTACAAGAGACCCAGTACTTC. This encodes CASSVGSGLQETQYF. V is TRBV9 and J is TRBJ2-5; D gene unclear. Trimming stripped 0 bases from V and 2 bases from J, with 11 bases between. The CDR3 consists of 15 residues. Per the germline V gene, CDR1 is SGDLS and CDR2 is YYNGEE. The entire variable domain, with the rest obtained from reference TRBV9 and TRBJ2-5, is as follows: DSGVTQTPKHLITATGQRVTLRCSPRSGDLSVYWYQQSLDQGLQFLIQYYNGEERAKGNILERFSAQQFPDLHSELNLSSLELGDSALYFCASSVGSGLQETQYFGPGTRLLVL.

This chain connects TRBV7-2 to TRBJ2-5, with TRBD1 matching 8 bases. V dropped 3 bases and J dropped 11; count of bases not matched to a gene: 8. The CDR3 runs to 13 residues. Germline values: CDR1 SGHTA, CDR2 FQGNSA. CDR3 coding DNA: TGTGCCAGCAGCTTGGACAGGGTGGGGGAGCAGTACTTC. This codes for CASSLDRVGEQYF.

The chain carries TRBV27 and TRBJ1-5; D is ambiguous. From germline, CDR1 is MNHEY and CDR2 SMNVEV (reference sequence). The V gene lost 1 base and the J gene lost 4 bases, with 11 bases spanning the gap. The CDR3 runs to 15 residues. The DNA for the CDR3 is TGTGCCAGCAGTTTATTGTCCAGCGATAATCAGCCCCAGCATTTT. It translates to CASSLLSSDNQPQHF.

DNA of the CDR3: TGTGCCAGTACGAATCCCCCGGGGGCCCCTGAAGCTTTCTTT. It translates to CASTNPPGAPEAFF. The rearrangement uses TRBV19 and TRBJ1-1; D is perhaps TRBD1 (6 bases). Deletions cut 7 bases from V and 6 bases from J, with 18 bases between. This CDR3 contains 14 residues. Germline loops: CDR1 LNHDA, CDR2 SQIVND (reference sequence).

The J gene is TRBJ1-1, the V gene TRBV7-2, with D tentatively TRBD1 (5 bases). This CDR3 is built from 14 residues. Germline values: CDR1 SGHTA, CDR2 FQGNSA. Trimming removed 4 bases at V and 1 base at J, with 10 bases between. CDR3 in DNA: TGTGCCAGCAGCTCCCAGAGGGGGAACACTGAAGCTTTCTTT. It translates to CASSSQRGNTEAFF.

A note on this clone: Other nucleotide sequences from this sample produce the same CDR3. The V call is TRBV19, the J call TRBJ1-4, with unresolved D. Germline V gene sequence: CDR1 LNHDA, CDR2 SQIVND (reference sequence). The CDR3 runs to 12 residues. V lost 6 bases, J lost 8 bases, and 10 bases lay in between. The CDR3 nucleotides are TGTGCCAGTAGCATAACAGTGGAAAAACTGTTTTTT. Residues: CASSITVEKLFF.

The CDR3 spells CASSEALGPNNEQFF. Written as DNA, the CDR3 is TGTGCCAGCAGTGAAGCCTTGGGACCTAACAATGAGCAGTTCTTC. This chain joins TRBV6-1 and TRBJ2-1; TRBD1 or TRBD2 may be the D gene (5 bases each). CDR1 and CDR2 from the germline V gene are MNHNS and SASEGT. V dropped 0 bases and J dropped 5 bases, with 11 bases sitting between them. The CDR3 extends over 15 amino acids.

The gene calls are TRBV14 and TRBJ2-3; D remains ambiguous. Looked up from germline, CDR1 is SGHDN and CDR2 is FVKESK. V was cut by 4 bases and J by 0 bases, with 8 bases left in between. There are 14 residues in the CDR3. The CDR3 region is CASSPLDSTDTQYF. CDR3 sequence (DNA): TGTGCCAGCAGCCCTTTAGACAGCACAGATACGCAGTATTTT.

CDR3 sequence reads: CASSVGLAGRTDTQYF. The CDR3 DNA reads as TGTGCCAGCAGCGTAGGGCTAGCGGGGAGAACAGATACGCAGTATTTT. The chain uses TRBV9 and TRBJ2-3; TRBD2 aligns across 9 bases. The germline V gene has CDR1 SGDLS and CDR2 YYNGEE. CDR3 length: 16 residues. The ends lost 0 bases at V and 3 bases at J; junction bases unmatched: 5.

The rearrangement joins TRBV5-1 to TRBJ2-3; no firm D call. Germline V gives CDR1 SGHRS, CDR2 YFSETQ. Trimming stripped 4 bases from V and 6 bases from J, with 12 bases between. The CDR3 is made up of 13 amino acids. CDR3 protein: CASSTNREDTQYF. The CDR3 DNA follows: TGCGCCAGCAGCACTAATAGAGAGGATACGCAGTATTTT.

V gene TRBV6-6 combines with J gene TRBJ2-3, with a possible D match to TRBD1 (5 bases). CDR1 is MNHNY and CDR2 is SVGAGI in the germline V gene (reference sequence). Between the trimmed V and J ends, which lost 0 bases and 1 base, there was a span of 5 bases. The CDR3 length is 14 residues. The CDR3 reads CASSYSRGTDTQYF. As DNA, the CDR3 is TGTGCCAGCAGTTACTCCAGGGGCACAGATACGCAGTATTTT.

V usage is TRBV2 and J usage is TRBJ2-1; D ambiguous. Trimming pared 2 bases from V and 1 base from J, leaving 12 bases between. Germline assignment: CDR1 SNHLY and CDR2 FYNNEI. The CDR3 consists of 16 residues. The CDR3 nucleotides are TGTGCCAGCAGTGAAAGAGCACACAGATCCTACAATGAGCAGTTCTTC. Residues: CASSERAHRSYNEQFF.

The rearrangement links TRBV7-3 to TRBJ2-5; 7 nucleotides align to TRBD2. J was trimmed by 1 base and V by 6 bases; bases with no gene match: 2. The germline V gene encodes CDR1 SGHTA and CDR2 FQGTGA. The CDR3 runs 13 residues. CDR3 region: CASRASGQETQYF. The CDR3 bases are TGTGCCAGCAGGGCTAGCGGCCAAGAGACCCAGTACTTC.

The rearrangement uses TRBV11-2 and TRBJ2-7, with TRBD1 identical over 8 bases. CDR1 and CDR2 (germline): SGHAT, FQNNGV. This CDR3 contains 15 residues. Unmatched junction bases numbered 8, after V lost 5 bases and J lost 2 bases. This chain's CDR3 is CASSIAGGYTYEQYF. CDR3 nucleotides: TGTGCCAGCAGCATCGCAGGGGGCTATACCTACGAGCAGTACTTC.

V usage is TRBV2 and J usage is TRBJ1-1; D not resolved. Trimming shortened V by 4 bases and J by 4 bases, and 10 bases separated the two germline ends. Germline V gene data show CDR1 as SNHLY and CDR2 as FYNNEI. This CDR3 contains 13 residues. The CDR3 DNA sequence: TGTGCCAGCAGTGCCGGGGAGGGCACTGAAGCTTTCTTT. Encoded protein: CASSAGEGTEAFF.

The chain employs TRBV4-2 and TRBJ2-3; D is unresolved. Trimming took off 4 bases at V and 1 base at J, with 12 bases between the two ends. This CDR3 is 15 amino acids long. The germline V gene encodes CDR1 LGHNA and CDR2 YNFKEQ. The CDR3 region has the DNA TGTGCCAGCAGCCCCCCTCTTGCGGGCACAGATACGCAGTATTTT. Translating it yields CASSPPLAGTDTQYF.

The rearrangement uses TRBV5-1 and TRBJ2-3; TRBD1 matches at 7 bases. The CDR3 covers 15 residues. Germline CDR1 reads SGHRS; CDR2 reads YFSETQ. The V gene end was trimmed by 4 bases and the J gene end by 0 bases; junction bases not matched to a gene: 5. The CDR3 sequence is CASSLGQASTDTQYF. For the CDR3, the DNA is TGCGCCAGCAGCCTTGGACAGGCTAGCACAGATACGCAGTATTTT.

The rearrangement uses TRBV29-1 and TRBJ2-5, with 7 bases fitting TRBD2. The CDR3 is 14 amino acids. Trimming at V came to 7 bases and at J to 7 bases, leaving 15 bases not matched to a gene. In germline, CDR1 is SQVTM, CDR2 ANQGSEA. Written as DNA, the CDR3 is TGCAGCGGCTCCCTGGCCGGGACTACAAGGACCCAGTACTTC. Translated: CSGSLAGTTRTQYF. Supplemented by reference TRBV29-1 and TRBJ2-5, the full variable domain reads SAVISQKPSRDICQRGTSLTIQCQVDSQVTMMFWYRQQPGQSLTLIATANQGSEATYESGFVIDKFPISRPNLTFSTLTVSNMSPEDSSIYLCSGSLAGTTRTQYFGPGTRLLVL.

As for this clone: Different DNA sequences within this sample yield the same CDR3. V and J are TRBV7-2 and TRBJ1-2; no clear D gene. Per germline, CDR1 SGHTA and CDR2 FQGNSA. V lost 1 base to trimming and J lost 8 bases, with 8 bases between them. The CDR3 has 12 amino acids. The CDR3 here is CASSLEVGGYTF. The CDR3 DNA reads TGTGCCAGCAGCTTAGAGGTTGGGGGCTACACCTTC.

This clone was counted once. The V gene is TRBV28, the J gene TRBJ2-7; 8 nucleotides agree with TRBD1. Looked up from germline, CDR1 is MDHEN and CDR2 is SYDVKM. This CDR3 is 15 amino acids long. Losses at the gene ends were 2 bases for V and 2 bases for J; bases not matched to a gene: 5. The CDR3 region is CASSLVGTGAYEQYF. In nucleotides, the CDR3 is TGTGCCAGCAGTTTAGTGGGGACAGGCGCCTACGAGCAGTACTTC.

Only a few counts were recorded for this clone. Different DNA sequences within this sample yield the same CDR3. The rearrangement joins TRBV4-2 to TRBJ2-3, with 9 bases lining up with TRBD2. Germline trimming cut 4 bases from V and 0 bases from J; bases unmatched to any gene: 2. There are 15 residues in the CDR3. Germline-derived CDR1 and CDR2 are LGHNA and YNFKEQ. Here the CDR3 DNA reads TGTGCCAGCAGCCTAGCGGGAGCTAGCACAGATACGCAGTATTTT. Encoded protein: CASSLAGASTDTQYF.